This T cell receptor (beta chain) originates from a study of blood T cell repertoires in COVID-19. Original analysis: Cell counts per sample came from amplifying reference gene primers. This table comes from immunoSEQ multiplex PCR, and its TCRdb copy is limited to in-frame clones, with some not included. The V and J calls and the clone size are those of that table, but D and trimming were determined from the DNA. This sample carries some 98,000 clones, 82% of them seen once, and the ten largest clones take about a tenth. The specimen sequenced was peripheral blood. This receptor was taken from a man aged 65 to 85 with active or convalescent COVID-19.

CDR3 residues: CASSLGAEQFF. In nucleotides, the CDR3 is TGCGCCAGCAGCTTGGGGGCCGAGCAGTTCTTC. The chain uses TRBV5-1 and TRBJ2-1; no clear D gene. CDR3 length: 11 residues. V was clipped by 0 bases and J by 10 bases, with 5 bases between them. Germline assignment: CDR1 SGHRS and CDR2 YFSETQ.